This is a list of T cell receptor beta chains from one sample in a study of T cell repertoires in cytomegalovirus infection. TCRdb reanalysed the reads using MiXCR and keeps one entry per CDR3 protein. The sample lists some 180,000 distinct CDR3 sequences, more than 9% occurring once. The sample comprised PBMCs. These receptors were taken from a human donor in good health (CMV status not recorded). Some clones in this sample may be carry-over from other donors' samples. The CDR3 runs from the conserved cysteine through the conserved F or W. A D gene is named only where the DNA matches it firmly. Only part of the rows carry a size: once, few, many, or a class if the clone is expanded.

TRBV7-2	.	TRBJ2-3	few	CASSAAGAGTDTQYF	TGTGCCAGCAGTGCGGCAGGGGCCGGCACAGATACGCAGTATTTT
TRBV24-1	.	TRBJ2-1	many	CATSDPGVSYNEQFF	TGTGCCACCAGTGATCCAGGAGTCTCCTACAATGAGCAGTTCTTC
TRBV7-9	.	TRBJ2-1	many	CASSLSGWEQFF	TGTGCCAGCAGCTTATCGGGCTGGGAGCAGTTCTTC
TRBV28	TRBD2	TRBJ2-3	many	CASSLPPGGSAQYF	TGTGCCAGCAGTTTACCTCCTGGCGGGAGTGCGCAGTATTTT
TRBV27	.	TRBJ1-4	few	CASRGGIREKLFF	TGTGCCAGCAGGGGGGGGATCAGGGAAAAACTGTTTTTT
TRBV14	TRBD2	TRBJ2-3	.	CASSQGLLAGGPRDTQYF	TGTGCCAGCAGCCAAGGATTACTAGCGGGAGGCCCGAGGGATACGCAGTATTTT
TRBV7-2	.	TRBJ1-1	many	CASSPEFTEAFF	TGTGCCAGCAGCCCAGAATTCACTGAAGCTTTCTTT
TRBV6-1	.	TRBJ1-5	few	CASSLLGQPFNQPQHF	TGTGCCAGCAGTTTACTCGGCCAGCCCTTCAATCAGCCCCAGCATTTT
TRBV12-3/TRBV12-4	.	TRBJ1-4	.	CASSQQGRSEKLFF	TGTGCCAGCAGTCAACAGGGACGATCTGAAAAACTGTTTTTT
TRBV11-2	.	TRBJ2-2	.	CASSLVSGGAAGELLF	TGTGCCAGCAGCTTAGTATCCGGGGGCGCCGCCGGGGAGCTGTTGTTT
TRBV28	.	TRBJ2-1	.	CASRDGSSYNEQFF	TGTGCCAGCAGGGACGGGAGCTCCTACAATGAGCAGTTCTTC
TRBV7-3	TRBD2	TRBJ2-7	many	CASSLTPAGGPGEQYF	TGTGCCAGCAGCTTAACGCCCGCGGGAGGGCCGGGCGAGCAGTACTTC
TRBV28	.	TRBJ1-5	.	CASSLIRGRNNQPQHF	TGTGCCAGCAGTTTAATCAGGGGTAGAAACAATCAGCCCCAGCATTTT
TRBV6-2/TRBV6-3	.	TRBJ2-7	few	CASRGTDLGLSSYEQYF	TGTGCCAGCAGGGGGACCGACTTGGGCTTGAGCTCCTACGAGCAGTACTTC
TRBV7-9	.	TRBJ2-4	many	CASSLKAPPGAKNIQYF	TGTGCCAGCAGCTTAAAGGCGCCGCCTGGAGCCAAAAACATTCAGTACTTC
TRBV28	.	TRBJ2-7	many	CASSTLENRPGPSSYEQYF	TGTGCCAGCAGTACCCTAGAGAATCGACCGGGGCCGAGCTCCTACGAGCAGTACTTC
TRBV7-2	TRBD1	TRBJ1-6	medium-sized	CASSSWDRGLNSPLHF	TGTGCCAGCAGCTCCTGGGACAGGGGGCTCAATTCACCCCTCCACTTT
TRBV12-3/TRBV12-4	.	TRBJ2-1	.	CASSLGLPWNEQFF	TGTGCCAGCAGTTTAGGCCTTCCTTGGAATGAGCAGTTCTTC
TRBV20-1	.	TRBJ2-7	.	CSALDSLTYEQYF	TGCAGTGCTCTGGACAGCTTAACCTACGAGCAGTACTTC
TRBV20-1	TRBD2	TRBJ2-3	many	CSARRLAGSSDTQYF	TGCAGTGCTAGAAGACTAGCGGGTTCATCTGATACGCAGTATTTT
TRBV28	.	TRBJ2-5	many	CASSFYYNSETQYF	TGTGCCAGCAGTTTTTACTACAATTCAGAGACCCAGTACTTC
TRBV7-2	TRBD1	TRBJ1-3	many	CASSFGPGTGVAGNTIYF	TGTGCCAGCAGCTTCGGTCCCGGGACAGGGGTGGCTGGAAACACCATATATTTT
TRBV7-6	TRBD1	TRBJ2-7	many	CASSQNPGTGVYEQYF	TGTGCCAGCAGCCAGAACCCCGGGACAGGGGTCTACGAGCAGTACTTC
TRBV7-8	TRBD2	TRBJ2-7	many	CASSQGLAGDLAYEQYF	TGTGCCAGCAGCCAGGGACTAGCGGGGGATTTGGCCTACGAGCAGTACTTC
TRBV29-1	.	TRBJ1-1	.	CSVARTAMNTEAFF	TGCAGCGTTGCCCGGACAGCCATGAACACTGAAGCTTTCTTT
TRBV24-1	.	TRBJ2-7	few	CATSAGGGDYEQYF	TGTGCCACCAGTGCCGGAGGCGGAGACTACGAGCAGTACTTC
TRBV11-2	TRBD1	TRBJ1-1	.	CASSRLTGMNTEAFF	TGTGCCAGCAGCCGCTTGACAGGGATGAACACTGAAGCTTTCTTT
TRBV7-8	TRBD1	TRBJ2-7	many	CASSLRNQGAFSYEQYF	TGTGCCAGCAGCCTTAGAAACCAGGGGGCCTTTTCCTACGAGCAGTACTTC
TRBV7-6	TRBD2	TRBJ2-7	few	CASSLYEQSGNSYEQYF	TGTGCCAGCAGCTTATATGAGCAGAGCGGGAACTCCTACGAGCAGTACTTC
TRBV14	.	TRBJ1-2	many	CASSPRLSGGYTF	TGTGCCAGCAGCCCCCGACTCTCCGGGGGCTACACCTTC
TRBV15	TRBD1	TRBJ1-2	many	CATSRDGTGVDNYGYTF	TGTGCCACCAGCAGAGATGGGACAGGAGTCGATAACTATGGCTACACCTTC
TRBV7-3	.	TRBJ1-5	many	CASSLTSGSNQPQHF	TGTGCCAGCAGCTTAACGAGCGGTAGCAATCAGCCCCAGCATTTT